The present entry profiles one T cell receptor (beta chain) with its context. A much larger clonotype is one base distant, so this may be a read error. The record originates from a study of tumor-infiltrating lymphocytes in oesophageal squamous cell carcinoma. TCRdb re-analysed the PCR reads in MiXCR, keeping a single row per CDR3 protein. The sample has 15,000 to 20,000 distinct CDR3 sequences; around 50% are singletons. The V gene end was trimmed by 4 bases and the J gene end by 11 bases; junction bases not matched to a gene: 11. Germline CDR1 reads ENHRY; CDR2 reads SYGVKD. This CDR3 has 14 residues.

Sequenced sample: esophageal tumor tissue. This TCR was sampled from a male donor with esophageal squamous cell carcinoma. This chain uses TRBV10-3 with TRBJ2-5, with 9 positions matching TRBD1. CDR3 bases: TGTGCCATCAGTGGCCGGGACAGGGACAATGAGCAGTACTTC. The encoded protein is CAISGRDRDNEQYF.